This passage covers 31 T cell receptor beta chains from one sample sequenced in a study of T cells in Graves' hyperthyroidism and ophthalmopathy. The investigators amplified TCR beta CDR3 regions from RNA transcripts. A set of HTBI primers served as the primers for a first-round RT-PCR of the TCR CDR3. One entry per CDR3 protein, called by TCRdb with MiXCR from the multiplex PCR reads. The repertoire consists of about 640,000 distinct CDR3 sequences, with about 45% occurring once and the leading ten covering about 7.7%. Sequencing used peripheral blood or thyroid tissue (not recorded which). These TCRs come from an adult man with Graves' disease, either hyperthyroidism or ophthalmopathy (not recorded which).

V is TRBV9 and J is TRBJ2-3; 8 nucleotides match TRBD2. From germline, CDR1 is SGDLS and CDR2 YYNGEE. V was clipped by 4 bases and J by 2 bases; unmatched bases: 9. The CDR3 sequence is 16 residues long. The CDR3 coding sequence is TGTGCCAGCAGCCAACGACTAGCGATTTCCACAGATACGCAGTATTTT. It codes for CASSQRLAISTDTQYF. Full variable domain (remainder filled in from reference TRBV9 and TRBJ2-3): DSGVTQTPKHLITATGQRVTLRCSPRSGDLSVYWYQQSLDQGLQFLIQYYNGEERAKGNILERFSAQQFPDLHSELNLSSLELGDSALYFCASSQRLAISTDTQYFGPGTRLTVL.

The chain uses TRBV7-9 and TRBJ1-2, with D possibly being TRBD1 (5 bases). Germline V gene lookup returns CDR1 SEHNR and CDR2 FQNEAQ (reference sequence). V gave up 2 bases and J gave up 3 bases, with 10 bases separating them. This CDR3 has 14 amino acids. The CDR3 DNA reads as TGTGCCAGCAGCTTACAGGGAAAGGACTATGGCTACACCTTC. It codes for CASSLQGKDYGYTF.

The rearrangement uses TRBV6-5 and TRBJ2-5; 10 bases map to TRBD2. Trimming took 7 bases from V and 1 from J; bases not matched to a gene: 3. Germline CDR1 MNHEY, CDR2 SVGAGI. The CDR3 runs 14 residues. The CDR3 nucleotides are TGTGCCAGCAATGGACTAGCGGTCCAAGAGACCCAGTACTTC. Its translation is CASNGLAVQETQYF.

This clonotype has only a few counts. This CDR3 is CASSSHTGASGNTIYF. CDR3 DNA: TGTGCCAGCAGCTCCCACACGGGGGCCTCTGGAAACACCATATATTTT. J is TRBJ1-3 and V is TRBV7-4; weak D call: TRBD1 (6 bases). The CDR3 loop spans 16 amino acids. Trimming took off 4 bases at V and 0 bases at J, with 13 bases between the two ends. Germline values: CDR1 SGHVT, CDR2 SQSDAQ. The full variable domain, in which reference TRBV7-4 and TRBJ1-3 provide the parts outside the CDR3, is GAGVSQSPRYKVAKRGRDVALRCDSISGHVTLYWYRQTLGQGSEVLTYSQSDAQRDKSGRPSGRFSAERPERSVSTLKIQRTEQGDSAVYLCASSSHTGASGNTIYFGEGSWLTVV.

The CDR3 DNA is TGCAGTGCTAGGATCCAGGGTAGCAATCAGCCCCAGCATTTT. This translates into CSARIQGSNQPQHF. The V gene is TRBV20-1, the J gene TRBJ1-5; maybe TRBD1 (5 bases). V lost 3 bases and J 0 bases, leaving 9 bases between the germline ends. Germline V gives CDR1 DFQATT, CDR2 SNEGSKA (reference sequence). The CDR3 consists of 14 residues.

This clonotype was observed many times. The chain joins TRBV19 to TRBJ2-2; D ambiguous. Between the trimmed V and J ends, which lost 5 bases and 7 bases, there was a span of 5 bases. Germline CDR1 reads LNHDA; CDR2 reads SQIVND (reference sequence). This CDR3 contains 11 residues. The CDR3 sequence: CASSPFGELFF. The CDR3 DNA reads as TGTGCCAGTAGTCCGTTCGGGGAGCTGTTTTTT.

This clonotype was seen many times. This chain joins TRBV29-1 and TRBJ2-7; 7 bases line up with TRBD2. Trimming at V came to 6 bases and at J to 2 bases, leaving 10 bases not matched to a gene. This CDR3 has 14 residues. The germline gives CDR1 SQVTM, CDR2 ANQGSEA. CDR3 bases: TGCAGCGTGCTACCACTAGCGAAACCCTACGAGCAGTACTTC. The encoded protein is CSVLPLAKPYEQYF.

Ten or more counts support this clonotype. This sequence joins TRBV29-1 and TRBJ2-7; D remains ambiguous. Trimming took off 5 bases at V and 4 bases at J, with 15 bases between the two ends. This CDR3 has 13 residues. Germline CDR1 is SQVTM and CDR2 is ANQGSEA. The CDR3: CSVQVGRIYEQYF. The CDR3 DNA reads TGCAGCGTTCAGGTTGGACGGATATACGAGCAGTACTTC.

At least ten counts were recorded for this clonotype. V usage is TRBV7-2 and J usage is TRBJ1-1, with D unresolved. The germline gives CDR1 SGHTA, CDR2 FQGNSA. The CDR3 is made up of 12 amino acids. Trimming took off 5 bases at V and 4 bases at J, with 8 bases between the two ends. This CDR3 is CASSPRSTEAFF. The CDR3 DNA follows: TGTGCCAGCAGCCCACGGAGCACTGAAGCTTTCTTT.

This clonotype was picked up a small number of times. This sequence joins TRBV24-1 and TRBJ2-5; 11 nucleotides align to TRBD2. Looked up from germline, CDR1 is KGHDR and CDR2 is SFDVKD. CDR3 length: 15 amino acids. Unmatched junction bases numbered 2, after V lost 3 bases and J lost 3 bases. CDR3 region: CATSDKLAGEETQYF. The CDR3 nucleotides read TGTGCCACCAGTGATAAACTAGCGGGAGAAGAGACCCAGTACTTC.

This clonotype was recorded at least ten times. The chain's CDR3 is CASSLGVSGNQPQHF. The CDR3 DNA sequence: TGTGCCAGCAGCCTAGGGGTCTCCGGCAATCAGCCCCAGCATTTT. V and J are TRBV12-3 or TRBV12-4 and TRBJ1-5; D may be TRBD1 (5 bases). The CDR3 is 15 residues long. Trimming took off 6 bases at V and 2 bases at J, with 14 bases between the two ends.

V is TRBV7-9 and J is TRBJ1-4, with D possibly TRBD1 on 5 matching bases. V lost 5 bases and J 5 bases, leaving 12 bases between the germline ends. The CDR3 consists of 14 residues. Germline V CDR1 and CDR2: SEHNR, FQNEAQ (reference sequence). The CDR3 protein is CASSGRQLNEKLFF. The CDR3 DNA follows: TGTGCCAGCAGCGGCCGACAGTTAAATGAAAAACTGTTTTTT.

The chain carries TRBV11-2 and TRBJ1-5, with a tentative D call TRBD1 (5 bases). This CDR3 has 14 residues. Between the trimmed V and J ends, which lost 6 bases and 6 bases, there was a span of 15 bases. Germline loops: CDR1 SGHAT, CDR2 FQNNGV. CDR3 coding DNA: TGTGCCAGCAGTTACGCGGGGGAATCTCAGCCCCAGCATTTT. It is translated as CASSYAGESQPQHF.

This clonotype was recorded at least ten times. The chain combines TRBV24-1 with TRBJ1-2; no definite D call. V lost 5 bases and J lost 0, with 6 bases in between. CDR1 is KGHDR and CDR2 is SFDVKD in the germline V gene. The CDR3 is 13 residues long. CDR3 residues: CATSVGANYGYTF. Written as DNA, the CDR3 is TGTGCCACCAGTGTGGGTGCTAACTATGGCTACACCTTC.

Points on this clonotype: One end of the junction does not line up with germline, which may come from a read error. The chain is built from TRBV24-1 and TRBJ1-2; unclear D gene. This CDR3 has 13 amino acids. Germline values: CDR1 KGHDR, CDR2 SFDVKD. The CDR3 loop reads CASSLGSRHGYTF. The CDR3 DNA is TGTGCCAGCAGTTTGGGAAGCAGGCATGGCTACACCTTC.

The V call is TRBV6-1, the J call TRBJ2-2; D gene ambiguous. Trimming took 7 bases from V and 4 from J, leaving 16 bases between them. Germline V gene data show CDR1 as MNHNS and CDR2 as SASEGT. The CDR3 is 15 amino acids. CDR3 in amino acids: CASTPTSELTGELFF. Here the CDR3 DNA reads TGTGCCAGCACCCCGACGTCAGAACTCACCGGGGAGCTGTTTTTT.

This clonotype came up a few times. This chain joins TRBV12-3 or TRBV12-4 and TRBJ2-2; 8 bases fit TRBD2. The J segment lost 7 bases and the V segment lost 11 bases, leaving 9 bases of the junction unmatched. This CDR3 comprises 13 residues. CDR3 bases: TGTGCCGCAAGCGGGAGTGCATACGGGGAGCTGTTTTTT. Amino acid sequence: CAASGSAYGELFF.

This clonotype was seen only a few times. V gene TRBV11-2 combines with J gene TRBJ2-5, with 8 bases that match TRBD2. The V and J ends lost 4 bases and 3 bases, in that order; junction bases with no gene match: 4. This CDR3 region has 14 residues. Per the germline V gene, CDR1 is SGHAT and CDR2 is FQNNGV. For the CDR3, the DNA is TGTGCCAGCAGCTCAGAACTAGCGGAAGAGACCCAGTACTTC. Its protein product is CASSSELAEETQYF.

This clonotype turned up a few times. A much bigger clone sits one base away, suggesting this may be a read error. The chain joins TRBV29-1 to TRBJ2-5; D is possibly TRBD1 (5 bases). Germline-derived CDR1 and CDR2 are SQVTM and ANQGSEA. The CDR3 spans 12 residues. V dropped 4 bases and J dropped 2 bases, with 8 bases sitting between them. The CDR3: CSVAGRQETQYF. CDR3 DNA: TGCAGCGTTGCAGGGCGGCAAGAGACCCAGTACTTC.

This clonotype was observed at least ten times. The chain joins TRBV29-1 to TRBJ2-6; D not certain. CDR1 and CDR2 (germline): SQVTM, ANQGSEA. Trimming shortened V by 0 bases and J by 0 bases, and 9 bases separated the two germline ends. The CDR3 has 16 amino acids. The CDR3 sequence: CSVEDPQNSGANVLTF. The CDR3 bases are TGCAGCGTTGAAGATCCCCAAAACTCTGGGGCCAACGTCCTGACTTTC. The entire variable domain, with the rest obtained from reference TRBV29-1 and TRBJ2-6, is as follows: SAVISQKPSRDICQRGTSLTIQCQVDSQVTMMFWYRQQPGQSLTLIATANQGSEATYESGFVIDKFPISRPNLTFSTLTVSNMSPEDSSIYLCSVEDPQNSGANVLTFGAGSRLTVL.

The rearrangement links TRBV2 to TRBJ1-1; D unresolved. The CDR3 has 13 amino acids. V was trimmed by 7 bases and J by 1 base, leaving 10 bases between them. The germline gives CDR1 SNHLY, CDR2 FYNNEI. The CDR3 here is CASTSRSNTEAFF. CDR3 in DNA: TGTGCCAGCACCTCTCGATCGAACACTGAAGCTTTCTTT.

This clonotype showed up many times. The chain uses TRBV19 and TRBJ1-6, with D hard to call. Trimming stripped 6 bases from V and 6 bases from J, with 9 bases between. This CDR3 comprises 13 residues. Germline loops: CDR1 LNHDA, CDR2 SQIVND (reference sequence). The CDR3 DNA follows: TGTGCCAGTAGCTGGGATTCTAATTCACCCCTCCACTTT. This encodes CASSWDSNSPLHF.

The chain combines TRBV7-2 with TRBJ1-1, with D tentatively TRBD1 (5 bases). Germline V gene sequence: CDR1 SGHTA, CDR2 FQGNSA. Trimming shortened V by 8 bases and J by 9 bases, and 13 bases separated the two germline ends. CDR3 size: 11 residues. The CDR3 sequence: CASDRDAQAFF. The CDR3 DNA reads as TGTGCCAGCGACCGGGACGCGCAAGCTTTCTTT.

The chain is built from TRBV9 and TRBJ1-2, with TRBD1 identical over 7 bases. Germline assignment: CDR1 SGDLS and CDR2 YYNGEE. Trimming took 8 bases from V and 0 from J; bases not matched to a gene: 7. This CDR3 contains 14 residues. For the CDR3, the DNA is TGTGCCAGTATTGGGACAGTTACTAACTATGGCTACACCTTC. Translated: CASIGTVTNYGYTF.

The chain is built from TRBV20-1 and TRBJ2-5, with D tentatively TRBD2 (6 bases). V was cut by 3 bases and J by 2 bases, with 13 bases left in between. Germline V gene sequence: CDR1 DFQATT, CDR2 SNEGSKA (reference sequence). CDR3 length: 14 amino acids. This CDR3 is CSASFSRGQETQYF. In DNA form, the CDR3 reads TGCAGTGCTAGCTTTTCCCGGGGGCAAGAGACCCAGTACTTC.

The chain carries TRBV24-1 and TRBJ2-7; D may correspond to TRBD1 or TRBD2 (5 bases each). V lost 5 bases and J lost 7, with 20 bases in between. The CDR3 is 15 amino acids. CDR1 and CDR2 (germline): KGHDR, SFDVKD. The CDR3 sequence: CATSGVGGPWDEQYF. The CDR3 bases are TGTGCCACCAGTGGCGTTGGGGGACCCTGGGATGAGCAGTACTTC.

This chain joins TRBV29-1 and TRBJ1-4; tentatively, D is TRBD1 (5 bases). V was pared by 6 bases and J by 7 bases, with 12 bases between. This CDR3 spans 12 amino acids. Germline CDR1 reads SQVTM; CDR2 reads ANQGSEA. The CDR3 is CSVGFGAEKLFF. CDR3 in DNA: TGCAGCGTCGGGTTTGGGGCTGAAAAACTGTTTTTT.

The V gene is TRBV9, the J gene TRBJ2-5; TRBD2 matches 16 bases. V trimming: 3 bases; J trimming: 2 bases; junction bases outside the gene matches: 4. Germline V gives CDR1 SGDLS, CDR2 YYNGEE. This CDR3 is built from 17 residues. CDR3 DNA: TGTGCCAGCAGCGAAGGGACTAGCGGGAGGGCTCAAGAGACCCAGTACTTC. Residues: CASSEGTSGRAQETQYF.

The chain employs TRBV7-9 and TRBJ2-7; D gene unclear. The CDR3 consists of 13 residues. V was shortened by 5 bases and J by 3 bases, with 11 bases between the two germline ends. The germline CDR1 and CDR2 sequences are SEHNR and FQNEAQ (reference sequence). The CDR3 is CASSQDNSYEQYF. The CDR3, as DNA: TGTGCCAGCAGCCAAGATAACAGCTACGAGCAGTACTTC. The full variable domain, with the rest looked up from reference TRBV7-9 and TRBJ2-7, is DTGVSQNPRHKITKRGQNVTFRCDPISEHNRLYWYRQTLGQGPEFLTYFQNEAQLEKSRLLSDRFSAERPKGSFSTLEIQRTEQGDSAMYLCASSQDNSYEQYFGPGTRLTVT.

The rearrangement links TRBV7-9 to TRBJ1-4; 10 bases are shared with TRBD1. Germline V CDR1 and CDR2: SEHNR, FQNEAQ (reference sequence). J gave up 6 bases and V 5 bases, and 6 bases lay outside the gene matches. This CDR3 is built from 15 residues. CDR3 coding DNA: TGTGCCAGCAGCCCTGACAGGGGGCATGATGAAAAACTGTTTTTT. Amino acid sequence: CASSPDRGHDEKLFF.

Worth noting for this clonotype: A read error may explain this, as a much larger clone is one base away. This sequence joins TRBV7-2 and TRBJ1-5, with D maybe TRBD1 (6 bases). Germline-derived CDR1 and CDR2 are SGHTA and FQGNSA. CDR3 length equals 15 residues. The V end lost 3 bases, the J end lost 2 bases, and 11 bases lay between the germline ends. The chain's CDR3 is CASSFAPGGNQPQHF. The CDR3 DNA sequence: TGTGCCAGCAGCTTCGCGCCAGGGGGCAATCAGCCCCAGCATTTT.